A selection of T cell receptor beta chains follows, all from one sample in a study of cytomegalovirus exposure and HLA in healthy donors. Here immunoSEQ multiplex PCR was the method, and the copy in TCRdb shows in-frame clones only, minus some. The table shows 150,000 to 200,000 clones, with around 63% occurring only once. The sample taken for sequencing was PBMCs. All receptors come from a woman aged 18-29 years in good health and CMV-seropositive. CDR3s include the opening cysteine and the closing phenylalanine or tryptophan. Fields, in order: V gene, J gene, clone size, D gene, CDR3 DNA, CDR3 protein. A D gene is named only where the DNA matches it firmly. The size of a clone is reported for some rows only, either as once, few or many, or as a class for expanded clones.

>TRBV28|TRBJ1-5|.|TRBD1
TGTGCCAGCAGTTTGATGAGACAGGGTAATCAGCCCCAGCATTTT
CASSLMRQGNQPQHF
>TRBV30|TRBJ2-7|once|.
TGTGCCTGGAGTCGCAGCTCCTACGAGCAGTACTTC
CAWSRSSYEQYF
>TRBV29-1|TRBJ2-2|.|TRBD2
TGCAGCGTTGCGAGCGGGAGCGGCGCCGGGGAGCTGTTTTTT
CSVASGSGAGELFF
>TRBV7-9|TRBJ2-2|.|.
TGTGCCAGCAGCTTAGATGCCGGGGTTACCGGGGAGCTGTTTTTT
CASSLDAGVTGELFF
>TRBV6-5|TRBJ2-2|few|.
TGTGCCAGCAGGGGGCCAGAGGACACCGGGGAGCTGTTTTTT
CASRGPEDTGELFF
>TRBV30|TRBJ1-6|.|.
TGTGCCTGGGAAGGCTTCGTGATGTCGGAGAAATCAGAGAATAATTCACCCCTCCACTTT
CAWEGFVMSEKSENNSPLHF
>TRBV2|TRBJ2-5|few|.
TGTGCCAGCAGTGTCCAGGGGTGGGTTGAGACCCAGTACTTC
CASSVQGWVETQYF
>TRBV5-1|TRBJ2-3|.|.
TGCGCCAGCAGCATCGAGGCAGATACGCAGTATTTT
CASSIEADTQYF
>TRBV7-6|TRBJ1-4|.|.
TGTGCCAGCAGCGGATCGGCAGCAGTAGTTTACGGGAATGAAAAACTGTTTTTT
CASSGSAAVVYGNEKLFF
>TRBV18|TRBJ1-1|.|TRBD1
TGTGCCAGCTCACCACTTAGGACAGGGGCGAACACTGAAGCTTTCTTT
CASSPLRTGANTEAFF
>TRBV27|TRBJ1-5|few|.
TGTGCCAGCAGTTTCCTAGATCAGCCCCAGCATTTT
CASSFLDQPQHF
>TRBV27|TRBJ2-7|.|.
TGTGCCAGCAGTTTACAGCGAGAGAACTACGAGCAGTACTTC
CASSLQRENYEQYF
>TRBV7-2|TRBJ1-5|.|TRBD1
TGTGCCAGCAGCTGGGTTGGGACAGCCTTTAGCAATCAGCCCCAGCATTTT
CASSWVGTAFSNQPQHF
>TRBV27|TRBJ2-7|few|.
TGTGCCAGCACCCCCCGCCGAAACCTAGCGCGGGTGCAGTACGAGCAGTACTTC
CASTPRRNLARVQYEQYF
>TRBV5-1|TRBJ2-7|.|TRBD2
TGCGCCAGCAGCTTGGATAGCGGGAGGGACGAGCAGTACTTC
CASSLDSGRDEQYF
>TRBV13|TRBJ1-2|.|TRBD1
TGTGCCAGCAGCTTCACTGACCCAGCAGGGGGCGGGAGTACTCGGGGCTACACCTTC
CASSFTDPAGGGSTRGYTF
>TRBV27|TRBJ1-5|.|.
TGTGCCAGCAGATCAATAGCAAATCAGCCCCAGCATTTT
CASRSIANQPQHF
>TRBV4-1|TRBJ2-5|once|TRBD2
TGCGCCAGCAGCCAAGTAATAGCGGGAGGGGGAGAGACCCAGTACTTC
CASSQVIAGGGETQYF
>TRBV4-3|TRBJ2-6|few|TRBD1
TGCGCCAGCAGCCATCTCCCCGGGACAGTCACTTCTGGGGCCAACGTCCTGACTTTC
CASSHLPGTVTSGANVLTF
>TRBV7-9|TRBJ1-1|.|TRBD1
TGTGCCGGGACCGCCGGGACAGGGGGCACTGAAGCTTTCTTT
CAGTAGTGGTEAFF
>TRBV20-1|TRBJ1-2|.|.
TGCAGTGCTAGAGATCCGGTTGGCTACACCTTC
CSARDPVGYTF
>TRBV11-3|TRBJ2-2|.|TRBD1
TGTGCCAGCAGCCCTCAGTCAGGGGGCATGAACACCGGGGAGCTGTTTTTT
CASSPQSGGMNTGELFF
>TRBV29-1|TRBJ2-1|.|TRBD1
TGCAGCGTTGCGGGACAGGGGATTGAGCAGTTCTTC
CSVAGQGIEQFF
>TRBV18|TRBJ2-3|.|TRBD2
TGTGCCAGCTCACCACCGGGACTAGCGGAAGATACGCAGTATTTT
CASSPPGLAEDTQYF
>TRBV6-5|TRBJ2-7|.|TRBD2
TGTGCCAGCAGTAAAACTAGCGTGGGCTACGAGCAGTACTTC
CASSKTSVGYEQYF
>TRBV19|TRBJ2-3|.|TRBD2
TGTGCCAGTAGTGCCCGGGACTACAATCCCCTATATATGGGCACAGATACGCAGTATTTT
CASSARDYNPLYMGTDTQYF